Here is one T cell receptor beta chain with its context. The CDR3 has 15 residues. Trimming left V 1 base short and J 0 bases short, with 9 bases between. Germline V gene sequence: CDR1 SGHKS, CDR2 YYEKEE (reference sequence). The source of the sample is a study of blood T cell repertoires in COVID-19. Profiled with immunoSEQ multiplex PCR; TCRdb holds only in-frame clones, not every one. The sample holds fewer than 55,000 clones, about 90% seen once. Sequencing was carried out using peripheral blood. This receptor was taken from a man older than 75 with active or convalescent COVID-19. V gene TRBV5-5 combines with J gene TRBJ2-3, with unresolved D. CDR3 coding DNA: TGTGCCAGCAGCTTGCCGGTCCCAAGCACAGATACGCAGTATTTT. As protein: CASSLPVPSTDTQYF. Using reference TRBV5-5 and TRBJ2-3 for the parts outside the CDR3, the full variable domain is DAGVTQSPTHLIKTRGQQVTLRCSPISGHKSVSWYQQVLGQGPQFIFQYYEKEERGRGNFPDRFSARQFPNYSSELNVNALLLGDSALYLCASSLPVPSTDTQYFGPGTRLTVL.